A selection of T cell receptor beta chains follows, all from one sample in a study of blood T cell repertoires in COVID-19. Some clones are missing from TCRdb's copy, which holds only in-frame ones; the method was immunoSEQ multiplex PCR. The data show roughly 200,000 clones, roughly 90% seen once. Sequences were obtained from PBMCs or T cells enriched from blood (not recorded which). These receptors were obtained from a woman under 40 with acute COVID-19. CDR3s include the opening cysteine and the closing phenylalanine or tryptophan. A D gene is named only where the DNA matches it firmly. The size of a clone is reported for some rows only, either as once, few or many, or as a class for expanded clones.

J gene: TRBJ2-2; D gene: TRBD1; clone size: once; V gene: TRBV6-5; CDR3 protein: CASSRDRGLVGELFF; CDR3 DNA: TGTGCCAGCAGTCGGGACAGGGGGCTGGTCGGGGAGCTGTTTTTT
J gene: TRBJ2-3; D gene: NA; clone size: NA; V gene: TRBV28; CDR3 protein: CASSLIGRIDTQYF; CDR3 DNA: TGTGCCAGCAGTTTAATCGGTAGAATAGATACGCAGTATTTT
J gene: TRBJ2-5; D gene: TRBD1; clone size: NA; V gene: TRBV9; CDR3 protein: CASSVGQTGGQETQYF; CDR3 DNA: TGTGCCAGCAGCGTAGGACAAACAGGGGGCCAAGAGACCCAGTACTTC
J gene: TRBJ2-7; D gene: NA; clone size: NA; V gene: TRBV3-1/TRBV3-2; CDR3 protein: CASSAVSYEQYF; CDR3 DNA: TGTGCCAGCAGTGCGGTCTCCTACGAGCAGTACTTC
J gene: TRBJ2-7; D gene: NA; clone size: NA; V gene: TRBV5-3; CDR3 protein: CARSSIASGVYEQYF; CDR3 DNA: TGTGCCAGAAGCTCTATAGCCTCCGGGGTATATGAGCAGTACTTC
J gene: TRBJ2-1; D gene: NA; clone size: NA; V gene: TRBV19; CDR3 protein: CASSLDRYNEQFF; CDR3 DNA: TGTGCCAGTAGTTTGGACAGATACAATGAGCAGTTCTTC
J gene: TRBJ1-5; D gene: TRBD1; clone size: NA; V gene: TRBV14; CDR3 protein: CASSRGTGNQPQHF; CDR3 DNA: TGTGCCAGCAGCCGCGGGACAGGGAATCAGCCCCAGCATTTT
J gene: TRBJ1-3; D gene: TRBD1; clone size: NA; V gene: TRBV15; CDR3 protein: CATSPMRQGAGNTIYF; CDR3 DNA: TGTGCCACCAGCCCCATGAGACAGGGGGCCGGAAACACCATATATTTT
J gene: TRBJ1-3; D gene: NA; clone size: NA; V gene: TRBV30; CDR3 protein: CAWSDTGNTIYF; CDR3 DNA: TGTGCCTGGAGCGACACTGGAAACACCATATATTTT
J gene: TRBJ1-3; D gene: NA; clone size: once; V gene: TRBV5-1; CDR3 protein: CASSFGQPYSGNTIYF; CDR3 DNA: TGCGCCAGCAGTTTTGGACAGCCGTACTCTGGAAACACCATATATTTT
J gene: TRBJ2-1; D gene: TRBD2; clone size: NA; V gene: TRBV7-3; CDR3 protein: CASSLIGYASGSSYNEQFF; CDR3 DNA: TGTGCCAGCAGCTTAATCGGGTATGCTAGCGGTAGCTCCTACAATGAGCAGTTCTTC
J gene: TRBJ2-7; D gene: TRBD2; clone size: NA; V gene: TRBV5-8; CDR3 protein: CASSLEGLAGSYEQYF; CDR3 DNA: TGTGCCAGCAGCCTGGAGGGACTAGCGGGGTCCTACGAGCAGTACTTC
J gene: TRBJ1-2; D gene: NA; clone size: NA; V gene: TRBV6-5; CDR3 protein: CASRARGSTYGYTF; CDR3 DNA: TGTGCCAGCAGGGCCCGGGGGTCAACTTATGGCTACACCTTC
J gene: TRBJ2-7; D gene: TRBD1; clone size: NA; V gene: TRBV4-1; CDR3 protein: CASSQEGQGDYEQYF; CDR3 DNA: TGCGCCAGCAGCCAAGAAGGGCAGGGGGACTACGAGCAGTACTTC
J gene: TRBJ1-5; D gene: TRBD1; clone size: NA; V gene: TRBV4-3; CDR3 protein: CASSQNWVRGLEQPQHF; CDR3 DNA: TGCGCCAGCAGCCAAAACTGGGTGAGGGGGCTTGAACAGCCCCAGCATTTT
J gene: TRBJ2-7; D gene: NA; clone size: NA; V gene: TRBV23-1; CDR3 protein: CASSQRRCGGEQYF; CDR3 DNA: TGCGCCAGCAGTCAAAGGAGATGCGGCGGCGAGCAGTACTTC
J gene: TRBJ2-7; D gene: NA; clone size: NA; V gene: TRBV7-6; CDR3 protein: CASSLALGGYEQYF; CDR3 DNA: TGTGCCAGCAGCTTAGCGCTAGGCGGCTACGAGCAGTACTTC
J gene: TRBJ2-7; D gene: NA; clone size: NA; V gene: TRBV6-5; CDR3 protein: CASSYSPATYEQYF; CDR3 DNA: TGTGCCAGCAGTTACTCACCAGCGACCTACGAGCAGTACTTC
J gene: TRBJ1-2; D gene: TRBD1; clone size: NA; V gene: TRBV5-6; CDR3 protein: CASSGGTGVGYTF; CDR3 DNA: TGTGCCAGCAGCGGCGGGACAGGGGTTGGCTACACCTTC
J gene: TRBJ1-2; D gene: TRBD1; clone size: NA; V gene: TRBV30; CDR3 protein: CAWSGDSRGYGYTF; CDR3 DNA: TGTGCCTGGAGTGGGGACAGTAGGGGCTATGGCTACACCTTC
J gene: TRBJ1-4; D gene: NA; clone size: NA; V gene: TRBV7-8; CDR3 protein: CASSPDTSTNEKLFF; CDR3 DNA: TGTGCCAGCAGCCCCGACACCTCAACTAATGAAAAACTGTTTTTT
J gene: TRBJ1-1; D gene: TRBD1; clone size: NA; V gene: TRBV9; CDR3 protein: CASSATGGYTEAFF; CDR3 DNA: TGTGCCAGCAGCGCGACAGGGGGATACACTGAAGCTTTCTTT
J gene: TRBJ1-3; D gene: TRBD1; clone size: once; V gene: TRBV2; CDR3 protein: CASSERQGAGGNTIYF; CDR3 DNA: TGTGCCAGCAGTGAACGACAGGGGGCAGGTGGAAACACCATATATTTT
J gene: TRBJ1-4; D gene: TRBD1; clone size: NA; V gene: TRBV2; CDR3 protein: CASSRTGGVVF; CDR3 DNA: TGTGCCAGTAGCCGGACAGGGGGAGTTGTTTTT
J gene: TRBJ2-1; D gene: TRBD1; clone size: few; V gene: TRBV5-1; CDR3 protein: CASSVYGQGVVQGEQFF; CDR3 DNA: TGCGCCAGCAGCGTATACGGACAGGGGGTCGTCCAAGGTGAGCAGTTCTTC
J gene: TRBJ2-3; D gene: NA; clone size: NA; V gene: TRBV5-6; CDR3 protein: CASSLPTAGLSSDTQYF; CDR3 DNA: TGTGCCAGCAGCCTCCCTACGGCAGGGTTATCATCAGATACGCAGTATTTT
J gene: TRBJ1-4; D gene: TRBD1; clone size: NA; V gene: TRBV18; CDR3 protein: CASSRDRDEKLFF; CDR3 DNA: TGTGCCAGCTCACGGGACAGGGACGAAAAACTGTTTTTT
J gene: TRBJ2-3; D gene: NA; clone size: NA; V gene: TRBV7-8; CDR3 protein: CASSPPNGGPSSTDTQYF; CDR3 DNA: TGTGCCAGCAGCCCCCCCAACGGGGGGCCCTCAAGCACAGATACGCAGTATTTT
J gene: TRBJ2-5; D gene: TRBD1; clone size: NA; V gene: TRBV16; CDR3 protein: CASSPTGQGAETQYF; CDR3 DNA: TGTGCCAGCAGCCCGACCGGACAGGGGGCAGAGACCCAGTACTTC
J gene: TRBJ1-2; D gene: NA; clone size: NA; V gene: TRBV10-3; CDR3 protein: CAINADNYGYTF; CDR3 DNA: TGTGCCATCAATGCGGATAACTATGGCTACACCTTC
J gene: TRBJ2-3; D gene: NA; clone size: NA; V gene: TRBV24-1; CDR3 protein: CATGSTDTQYF; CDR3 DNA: TGTGCCACAGGGAGTACAGATACGCAGTATTTT
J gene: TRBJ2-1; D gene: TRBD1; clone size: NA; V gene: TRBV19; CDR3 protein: CASSMPGQGANEQFF; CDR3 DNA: TGTGCCAGTAGTATGCCGGGACAGGGGGCGAATGAGCAGTTCTTC
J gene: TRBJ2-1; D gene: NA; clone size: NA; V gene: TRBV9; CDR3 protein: CASSPPKGSDRYNEQFF; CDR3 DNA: TGTGCCAGCAGCCCACCCAAAGGCAGCGATCGATACAATGAGCAGTTCTTC
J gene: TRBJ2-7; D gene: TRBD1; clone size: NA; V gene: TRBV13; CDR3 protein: CASSLGQGTVKEQYF; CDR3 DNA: TGTGCCAGCAGCTTAGGCCAAGGGACAGTCAAAGAGCAGTACTTC
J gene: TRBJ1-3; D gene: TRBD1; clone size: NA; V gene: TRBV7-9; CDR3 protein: CASSLGGTGVPSGNTIYF; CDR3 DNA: TGTGCCAGCAGCTTAGGGGGGACAGGGGTTCCCTCTGGAAACACCATATATTTT
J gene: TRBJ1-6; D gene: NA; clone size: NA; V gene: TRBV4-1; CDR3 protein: CASSQDVGISVYNSPLHF; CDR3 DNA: TGCGCCAGCAGCCAAGATGTCGGGATCTCTGTCTATAATTCACCCCTCCACTTT
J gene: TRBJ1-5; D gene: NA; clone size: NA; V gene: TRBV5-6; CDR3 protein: CASSLGGPDQPQHF; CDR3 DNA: TGTGCCAGCAGCTTGGGGGGGCCTGATCAGCCCCAGCATTTT
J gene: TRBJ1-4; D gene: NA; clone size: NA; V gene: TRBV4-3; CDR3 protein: CASSQRGGKEKLFF; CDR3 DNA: TGCGCCAGCAGCCAAAGGGGCGGAAAGGAAAAACTGTTTTTT
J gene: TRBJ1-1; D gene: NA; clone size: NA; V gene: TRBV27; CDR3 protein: CASIRPEGGWTEAFF; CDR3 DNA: TGTGCCAGCATTCGTCCGGAGGGGGGGTGGACTGAAGCTTTCTTT
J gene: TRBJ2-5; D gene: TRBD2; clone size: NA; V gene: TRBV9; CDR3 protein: CASSVTSGGLQETQYF; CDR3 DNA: TGTGCCAGCAGCGTTACTAGCGGGGGCCTTCAAGAGACCCAGTACTTC
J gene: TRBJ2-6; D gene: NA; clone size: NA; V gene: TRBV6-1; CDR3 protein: CASSETQGWAGANVLTF; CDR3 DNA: TGTGCCAGCAGTGAAACACAGGGATGGGCTGGGGCCAACGTCCTGACTTTC
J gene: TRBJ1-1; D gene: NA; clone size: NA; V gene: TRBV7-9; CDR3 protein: CASSDRRGTEAFF; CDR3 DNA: TGTGCCAGCAGCGACAGGCGGGGGACTGAAGCTTTCTTT
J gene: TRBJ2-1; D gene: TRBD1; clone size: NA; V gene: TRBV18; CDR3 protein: CASSPYRGDDEQFF; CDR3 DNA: TGTGCCAGCTCACCCTACAGGGGGGATGATGAGCAGTTCTTC